The rows below give T cell receptor beta chains drawn from one sample of a study of cytomegalovirus exposure and HLA in healthy donors. The repertoire was sequenced with immunoSEQ multiplex PCR; TCRdb's copy has only in-frame clones and lacks some. The data hold approximately 210,000 clones, with about 91% observed a single time. The specimen sequenced was PBMCs. The receptors shown here come from a woman under 30 in good health and CMV-seronegative. Both conserved end residues are part of each CDR3. A D gene is named only where the DNA matches it firmly. Where a row states a size, it is once, few, many or the class of an expanded clone; other rows omit it.

V	D	J	size	DNA	CDR3
TRBV12-2	.	TRBJ2-1	.	TGTGCAAGTCGCTTCCGACAGGGGCCTCCAAGCTCCTACAATGAGCAGTTCTTC	CASRFRQGPPSSYNEQFF
TRBV28	.	TRBJ2-1	.	TGTGCCAGCAGTGCGACAGGTCCCAGCTCCTACAATGAGCAGTTCTTC	CASSATGPSSYNEQFF
TRBV5-6	TRBD2	TRBJ2-5	.	TGTGCCAGCAGCTGGGGGACTAGCAGGGAAGAGACCCAGTACTTC	CASSWGTSREETQYF
TRBV6-5	.	TRBJ2-1	.	TGTGCCAGCAGTTACGGCCCGGCGGGTATAAATGAGCAGTTCTTC	CASSYGPAGINEQFF
TRBV28	TRBD1	TRBJ2-7	few	TGTGCCAGCACGCTAGGGACAGGGGACTACGAGCAGTACTTC	CASTLGTGDYEQYF
TRBV28	.	TRBJ1-1	.	TGTGCCAGCAGTAATGTCCACAGGATGAACACTGAAGCTTTCTTT	CASSNVHRMNTEAFF
TRBV19	.	TRBJ1-5	.	TGTGCCAGTACCCAGTGGAGCAGGGGTCAGCCCCAGCATTTT	CASTQWSRGQPQHF
TRBV27	.	TRBJ2-1	once	TGTGCCAGCAGATCGGGATTGGCCAATGAGCAGTTCTTC	CASRSGLANEQFF
TRBV6-5	TRBD2	TRBJ2-7	.	TGTGCCAGCAGTTACGGGCCCGGGAGGGCCTACGAGCAGTACTTC	CASSYGPGRAYEQYF
TRBV6-1	TRBD1	TRBJ2-2	.	TGTGCCAGCAGTGCCGGGACAGGGCCCCCACGAACCGGGGAGCTGTTTTTT	CASSAGTGPPRTGELFF
TRBV4-2	.	TRBJ2-1	.	TGTGCCAGCAGCCAAGATACGGATGAGCAGTTCTTC	CASSQDTDEQFF
TRBV7-9	.	TRBJ1-2	.	TGTGCCAGCAGGCCGGGACACGGCTATGGCTACACCTTC	CASRPGHGYGYTF
TRBV7-2	.	TRBJ2-1	.	TGTGCCAGCAGCCCCCGGGGTAGCGGACTGGGATCCTACAATGAGCAGTTCTTC	CASSPRGSGLGSYNEQFF
TRBV9	.	TRBJ2-2	once	TGTGCCAGCAGCGTAGACAGGGCCAACACCGGGGAGCTGTTTTTT	CASSVDRANTGELFF
TRBV5-1	TRBD1	TRBJ2-7	once	TGCGCCAGCAGCTTGGGAGCAGGGGGCCCCTACGAGCAGTACTTC	CASSLGAGGPYEQYF
TRBV19	.	TRBJ1-3	few	TGTGCCAGTACCATGGGGGGATCTGGAAACACCATATATTTT	CASTMGGSGNTIYF
TRBV9	TRBD1	TRBJ1-2	few	TGTGCCAGCAGCGCCGGGACAGGGAAGAAGGGCTACACCTTC	CASSAGTGKKGYTF
TRBV6-7	.	TRBJ1-4	.	TGTGCCAGCAGACCAGGGGATAGGGAAAAACTGTTTTTT	CASRPGDREKLFF
TRBV10-3	TRBD2	TRBJ2-3	.	TGTGCCATCAGTGAAATGGGACTAGCGGGAGACACAGATACGCAGTATTTT	CAISEMGLAGDTDTQYF
TRBV18	TRBD1	TRBJ1-2	.	TGTGCCAGCTCACCTTGGGACAGGGGGGACTACACCTTC	CASSPWDRGDYTF
TRBV7-8	.	TRBJ2-3	once	TGTGCCAGCAGCTTAGGGGCAGCCCCTGGCACAGATACGCAGTATTTT	CASSLGAAPGTDTQYF
TRBV28	.	TRBJ2-7	.	TGTGCCAGCAGTTCCCCGGGGTCTAGTGGGGAGCAGTACTTC	CASSSPGSSGEQYF
TRBV11-1	.	TRBJ1-1	.	TGTGCCAGCAGAACCGAGGGAGTCGCGGACACTGAAGCTTTCTTT	CASRTEGVADTEAFF
TRBV15	TRBD1	TRBJ2-5	.	TGTGCCACCAGCCTCGACAGGGCGGAGACCCAGTACTTC	CATSLDRAETQYF
TRBV9	TRBD2	TRBJ2-7	.	TGTGCCAGCAGCCGCGGGGGGGAGGGCGGCCACGAGCAGTACTTC	CASSRGGEGGHEQYF
TRBV5-1	TRBD1	TRBJ2-6	.	TGCGCCAGCAGCTTGCAGGGACAGTCAAATTCTGGGGCCAACGTCCTGACTTTC	CASSLQGQSNSGANVLTF
TRBV29-1	.	TRBJ2-1	.	TGCAGCGTTGAAAATTTTCGCGGAAGCGGAAAAGAAAACAATGAGCAGTTCTTC	CSVENFRGSGKENNEQFF
TRBV19	TRBD1	TRBJ2-1	.	TGTGCCAGTAGTCTACCGGGACAGGGAGCTTTCAATGAGCAGTTCTTC	CASSLPGQGAFNEQFF
TRBV5-1	TRBD1	TRBJ2-1	.	TGCGCCAGCAGCTTAACAGGGGATCGTGAGCAGTTCTTC	CASSLTGDREQFF
TRBV11-2	.	TRBJ2-7	.	TGTGCCAGCAGCCCCCACGGGCAGGGATTAGAGAAGCAGTACTTC	CASSPHGQGLEKQYF
TRBV7-9	TRBD1	TRBJ2-5	.	TGTGCCAGCAGCTTAAGGGGGACAGGGGAACAAGAGACCCAGTACTTC	CASSLRGTGEQETQYF
TRBV6-1	.	TRBJ1-1	.	TGTGCCAGCAGTGAAGCGATGGGCGTATATGAAGCTTTCTTT	CASSEAMGVYEAFF
TRBV29-1	.	TRBJ2-3	.	TGCAGCGTTGACACAGGGGTGGATCAGTACGGCGGGACCCGGTTT	CSVDTGVDQYGGTRF